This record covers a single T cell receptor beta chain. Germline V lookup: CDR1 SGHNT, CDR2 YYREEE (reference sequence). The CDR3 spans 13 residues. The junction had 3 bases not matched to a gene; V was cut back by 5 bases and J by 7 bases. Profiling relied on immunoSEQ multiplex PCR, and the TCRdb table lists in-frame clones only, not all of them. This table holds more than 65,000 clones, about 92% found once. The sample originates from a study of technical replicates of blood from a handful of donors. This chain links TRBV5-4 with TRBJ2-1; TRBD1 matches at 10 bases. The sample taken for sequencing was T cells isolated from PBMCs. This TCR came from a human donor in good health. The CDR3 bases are TGTGCCAGCAGTTCGGGACAGGGGAATGAGCAGTTCTTC. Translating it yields CASSSGQGNEQFF.